The clone carrying this T cell receptor beta chain appeared a single time. This entry is derived from a study of blood T cell repertoires in COVID-19. The CDR3 extends over 16 amino acids. J lost 1 base, V lost 1 base, and 6 bases had no gene match. Germline loops: CDR1 SGHRS, CDR2 YFSETQ. Ages ranged from about 18 to 100 years, with residence in more than 20 US areas. Assignment of participants to cohorts was predicated upon participant-reported clinical history. Symptom resolution, clearance, or two negative PCRs marked donors in Cohort 3 as recovered. Per the authors' pipeline: The authors estimated nucleated cell counts from reference gene primer amplification. Clones were read by immunoSEQ multiplex PCR, and TCRdb kept only the in-frame ones, dropping some. V and J calls and clone size come straight from that table; D and trimming were deduced from the DNA. The sample includes around 250,000 clones, roughly 79% of them seen just once.

Material: PBMCs or T cells enriched from blood (not recorded which). The receptor comes from a man in his forties or fifties who had recovered from COVID-19. The chain combines TRBV5-1 with TRBJ2-5; TRBD1 agrees at 8 bases. The CDR3 DNA sequence: TGCGCCAGCAGCTTGAGGGGACAGGCGCCCCAAGAGACCCAGTACTTC. The encoded protein is CASSLRGQAPQETQYF.